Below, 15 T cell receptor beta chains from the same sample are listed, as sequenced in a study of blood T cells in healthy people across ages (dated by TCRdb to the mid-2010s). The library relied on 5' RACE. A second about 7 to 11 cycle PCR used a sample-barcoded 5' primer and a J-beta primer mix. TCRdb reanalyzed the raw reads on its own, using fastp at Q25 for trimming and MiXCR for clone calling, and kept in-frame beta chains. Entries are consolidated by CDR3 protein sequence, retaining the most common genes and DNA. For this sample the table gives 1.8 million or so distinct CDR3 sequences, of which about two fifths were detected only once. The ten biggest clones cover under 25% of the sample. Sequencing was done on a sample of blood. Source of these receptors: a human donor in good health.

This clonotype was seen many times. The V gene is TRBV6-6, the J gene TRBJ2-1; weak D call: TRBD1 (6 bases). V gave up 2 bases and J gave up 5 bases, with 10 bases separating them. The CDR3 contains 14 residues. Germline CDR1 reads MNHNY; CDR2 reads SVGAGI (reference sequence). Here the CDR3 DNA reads TGTGCCAGCAGTTACACAGGGCAGGACAATGAGCAGTTCTTC. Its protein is CASSYTGQDNEQFF.

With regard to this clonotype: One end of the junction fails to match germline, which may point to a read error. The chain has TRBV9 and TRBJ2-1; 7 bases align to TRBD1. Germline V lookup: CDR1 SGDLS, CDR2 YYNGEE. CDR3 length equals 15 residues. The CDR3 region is CASSVGGQSYNKQFF. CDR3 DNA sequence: TGTGCCAGCAGCGTAGGGGGACAGTCGTACAATAAGCAGTTCTTC. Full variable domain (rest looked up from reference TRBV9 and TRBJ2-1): DSGVTQTPKHLITATGQRVTLRCSPRSGDLSVYWYQQSLDQGLQFLIQYYNGEERAKGNILERFSAQQFPDLHSELNLSSLELGDSALYFCASSVGGQSYNKQFFGPGTRLTVL.

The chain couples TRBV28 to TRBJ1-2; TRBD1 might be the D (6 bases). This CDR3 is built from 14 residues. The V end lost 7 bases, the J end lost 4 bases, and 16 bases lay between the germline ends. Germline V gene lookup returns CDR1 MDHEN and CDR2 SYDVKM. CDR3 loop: CASTMDSLSYGYTF. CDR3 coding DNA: TGTGCCAGCACTATGGACAGTTTGAGCTATGGCTACACCTTC.

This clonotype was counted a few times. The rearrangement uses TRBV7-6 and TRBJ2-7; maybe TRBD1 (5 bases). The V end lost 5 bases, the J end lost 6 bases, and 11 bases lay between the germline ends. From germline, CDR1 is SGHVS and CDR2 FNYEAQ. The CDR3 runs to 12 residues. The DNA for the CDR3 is TGTGCCAGCAGCCCCGCAGGGATCGAGCAGTACTTC. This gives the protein CASSPAGIEQYF. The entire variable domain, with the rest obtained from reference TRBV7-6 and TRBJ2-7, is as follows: GAGVSQSPRYKVTKRGQDVALRCDPISGHVSLYWYRQALGQGPEFLTYFNYEAQQDKSGLPNDRFSAERPEGSISTLTIQRTEQRDSAMYRCASSPAGIEQYFGPGTRLTVT.

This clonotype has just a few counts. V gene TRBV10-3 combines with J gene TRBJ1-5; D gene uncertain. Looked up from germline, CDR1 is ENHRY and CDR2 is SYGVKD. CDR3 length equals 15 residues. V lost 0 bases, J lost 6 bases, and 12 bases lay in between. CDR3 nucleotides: TGTGCCATCAGTGAGTCTCGGGGTACGGTTCAGCCCCAGCATTTT. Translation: CAISESRGTVQPQHF.

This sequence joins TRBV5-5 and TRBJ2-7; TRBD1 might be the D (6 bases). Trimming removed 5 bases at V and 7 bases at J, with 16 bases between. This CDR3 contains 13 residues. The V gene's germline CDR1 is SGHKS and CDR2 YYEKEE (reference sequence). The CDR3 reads CASRPGQLKEQYF. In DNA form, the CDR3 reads TGTGCCAGCAGACCAGGACAGCTAAAAGAGCAGTACTTC.

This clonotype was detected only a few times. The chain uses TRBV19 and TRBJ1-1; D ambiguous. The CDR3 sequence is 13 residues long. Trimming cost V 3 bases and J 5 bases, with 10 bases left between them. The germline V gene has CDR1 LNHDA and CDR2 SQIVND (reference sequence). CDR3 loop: CASSIGQGTEAFF. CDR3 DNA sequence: TGTGCCAGTAGTATTGGCCAAGGGACTGAAGCTTTCTTT.

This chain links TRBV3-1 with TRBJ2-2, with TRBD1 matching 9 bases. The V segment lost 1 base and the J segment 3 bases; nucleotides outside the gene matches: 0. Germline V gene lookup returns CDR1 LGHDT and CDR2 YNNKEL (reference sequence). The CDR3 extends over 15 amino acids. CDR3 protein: CASSQGTGDTGELFF. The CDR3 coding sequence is TGTGCCAGCAGCCAAGGGACAGGGGACACCGGGGAGCTGTTTTTT.

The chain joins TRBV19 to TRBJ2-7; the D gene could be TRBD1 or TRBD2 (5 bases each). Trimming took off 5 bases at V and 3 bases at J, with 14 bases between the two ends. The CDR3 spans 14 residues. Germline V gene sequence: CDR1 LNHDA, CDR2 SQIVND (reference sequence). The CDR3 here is CASSWGKGDYEQYF. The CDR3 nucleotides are TGTGCCAGTAGTTGGGGGAAGGGCGACTACGAGCAGTACTTC. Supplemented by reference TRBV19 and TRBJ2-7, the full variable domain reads DGGITQSPKYLFRKEGQNVTLSCEQNLNHDAMYWYRQDPGQGLRLIYYSQIVNDFQKGDIAEGYSVSREKKESFPLTVTSAQKNPTAFYLCASSWGKGDYEQYFGPGTRLTVT.

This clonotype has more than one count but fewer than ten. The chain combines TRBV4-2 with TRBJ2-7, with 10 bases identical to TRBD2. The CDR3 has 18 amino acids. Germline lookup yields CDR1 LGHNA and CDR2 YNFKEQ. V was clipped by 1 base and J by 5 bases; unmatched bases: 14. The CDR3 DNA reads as TGTGCCAGCAGCCAAGTCATTAGCGGGGGGCTACCTCCTAACGAGCAGTACTTC. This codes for CASSQVISGGLPPNEQYF.

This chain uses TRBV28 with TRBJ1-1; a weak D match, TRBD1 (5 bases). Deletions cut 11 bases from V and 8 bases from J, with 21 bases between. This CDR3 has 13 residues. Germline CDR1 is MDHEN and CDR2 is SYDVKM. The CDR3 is CAGADPTGREAFF. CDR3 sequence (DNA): TGTGCCGGGGCGGACCCTACGGGGAGGGAAGCTTTCTTT.

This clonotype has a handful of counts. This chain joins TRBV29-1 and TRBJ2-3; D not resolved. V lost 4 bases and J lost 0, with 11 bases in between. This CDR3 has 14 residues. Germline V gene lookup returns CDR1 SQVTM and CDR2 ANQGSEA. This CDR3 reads CSVAGSTSTDTQYF. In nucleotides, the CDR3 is TGCAGCGTTGCTGGTTCCACTAGCACAGATACGCAGTATTTT.

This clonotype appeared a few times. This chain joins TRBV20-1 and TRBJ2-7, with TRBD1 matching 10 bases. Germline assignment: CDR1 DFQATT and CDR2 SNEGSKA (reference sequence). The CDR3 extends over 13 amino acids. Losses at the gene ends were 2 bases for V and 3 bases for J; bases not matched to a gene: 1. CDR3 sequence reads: CSARRTGGYEQYF. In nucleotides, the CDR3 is TGCAGTGCTAGACGGACAGGGGGCTACGAGCAGTACTTC.

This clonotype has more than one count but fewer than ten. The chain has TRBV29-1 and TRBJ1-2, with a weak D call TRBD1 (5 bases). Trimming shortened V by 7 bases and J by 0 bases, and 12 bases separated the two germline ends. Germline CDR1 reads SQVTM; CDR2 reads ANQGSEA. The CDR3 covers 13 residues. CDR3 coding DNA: TGCAGCGGTTGGGACCCAACTAACTATGGCTACACCTTC. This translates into CSGWDPTNYGYTF.

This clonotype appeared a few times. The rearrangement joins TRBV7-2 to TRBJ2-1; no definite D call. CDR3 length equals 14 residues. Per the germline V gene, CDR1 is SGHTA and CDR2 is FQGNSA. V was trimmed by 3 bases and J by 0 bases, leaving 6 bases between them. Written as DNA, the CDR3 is TGTGCCAGCAGCTTTGACTTCTCCTACAATGAGCAGTTCTTC. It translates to CASSFDFSYNEQFF.